A selection of T cell receptor beta chains follows, all from one sample in a study of T cells in Graves' hyperthyroidism and ophthalmopathy. Using its own MiXCR run on the multiplex PCR reads, TCRdb lists one record per CDR3 protein. The data show approximately 100,000 distinct CDR3 sequences, around 42% seen once. The sequenced material came from peripheral blood or thyroid tissue (not recorded which). Every receptor here comes from a woman aged 25 to 45 with Graves' hyperthyroidism. Both conserved end residues are part of each CDR3. The D gene is left open where the match is weak. Size is stated for part of the rows, as once, few or many counts, or as a class when the clone is expanded.

cdr3_nt,cdr3_aa,clone_size,d_call,j_call,v_call
TGTGCCAGCAGTGACCTCGAGGGACAGGGTCCCACTGAAGCTTTCTTT,CASSDLEGQGPTEAFF,-,TRBD1,TRBJ1-1,TRBV6-4
TGTGCCAGCAGTTTAACTCGGACAGCCCCTGGAAACACCATATATTTT,CASSLTRTAPGNTIYF,many,-,TRBJ1-3,TRBV12-3/TRBV12-4
TGTGCCAGCTCACCACCCAGGGGGGTTAACTATGGCTACACCTTC,CASSPPRGVNYGYTF,many,TRBD1,TRBJ1-2,TRBV18
TGTGCCAGCAGCTTTTTTAATGGGGAGACCCAGTACTTC,CASSFFNGETQYF,many,-,TRBJ2-5,TRBV5-8
TGTGCCAGCAGAACCGGGGGTTCGAATTCACCCCTCCACTTT,CASRTGGSNSPLHF,-,-,TRBJ1-6,TRBV6-1
TGTGCCAGCAGTGAAGCGGGACAGGGTTTTTACGAGCAGTACTTC,CASSEAGQGFYEQYF,many,TRBD1,TRBJ2-7,TRBV6-1
TGCGCCAGCAGCCAAGGGTCCAGGCTGAGGGGCTACACCTTC,CASSQGSRLRGYTF,many,-,TRBJ1-2,TRBV4-1
TGTGCCAGCTCACCATTGCAGGCGGACAATTCACCCCTCCACTTT,CASSPLQADNSPLHF,many,-,TRBJ1-6,TRBV18
TGTGCCAGCAGCGGACGACAGGGGGGAGGCATGAACACTGAAGCTTTCTTT,CASSGRQGGGMNTEAFF,-,TRBD1,TRBJ1-1,TRBV7-2
TGTGCCAGCAGTTTATACGGGCAGGTGAACACTGAAGCTTTCTTT,CASSLYGQVNTEAFF,many,-,TRBJ1-1,TRBV27
TGTGCCAGCAGCTTCGCGGGGCCTAGCGGGACCCTGGGAGAGACCCAGTACTTC,CASSFAGPSGTLGETQYF,-,TRBD2,TRBJ2-5,TRBV7-9
TGCAGCGTTGAAGATCAGGGGAGGAGGTACTTC,CSVEDQGRRYF,-,-,TRBJ2-7,TRBV29-1
TGTGCCAGCAATGAGTTTTACGGAACCAAGAGCTCTGGAAACACCATATATTTT,CASNEFYGTKSSGNTIYF,-,-,TRBJ1-3,TRBV28
TGCAGTGCCACGAACCCACACAGTACCCGAGAGCTGTTTTTT,CSATNPHSTRELFF,many,-,TRBJ2-2,TRBV20-1
TGTGCCAGCAGCTTGGGTCCTGAAGCTTTGTTT,CASSLGPEALF,-,-,TRBJ1-1,TRBV7-2
TGTGCCAGCAGGGTCAGGACAGGGGGTAGCTCCTACGAGCAGTACTTC,CASRVRTGGSSYEQYF,-,TRBD1,TRBJ2-7,TRBV6-5
TGCAGTGCTACGGGCCAGGGGGCCCGAAATTACGGAAACACCATATATTTT,CSATGQGARNYGNTIYF,many,TRBD1,TRBJ1-3,TRBV20-1
TGCAGTGCTAGTGAGGGGTTGAGGAACGAGCAGTACTTC,CSASEGLRNEQYF,many,-,TRBJ2-7,TRBV20-1
TGTGCCAGCAGCCAAGATCGGGCGGTCTCCTACGAGCAGTACTTC,CASSQDRAVSYEQYF,many,-,TRBJ2-7,TRBV9
TGTGCCAGCTCACCCCGGGGCAGGGGGAATCAGCCCCAGCATTTT,CASSPRGRGNQPQHF,many,TRBD1,TRBJ1-5,TRBV9
TGTGCCACCAGCAGCCCCCCCCCGGGACAGACGAACACCGGGGAGCTGTCTTTT,CATSSPPPGQTNTGELSF,-,TRBD1,TRBJ2-2,TRBV15
TGCAGTGCTAGAGATGCAGGACTTGGGAAGGGCAACACTGAAGCTTTCTTT,CSARDAGLGKGNTEAFF,many,-,TRBJ1-1,TRBV20-1
TGTGCTAGCGGCGCCCAATCCGGGCAAGAGACCCAGTACTTC,CASGAQSGQETQYF,-,-,TRBJ2-5,TRBV7-7
TGTGCCAGCAGCAGCGACAGCTATAATTCACCCCTCCACTTT,CASSSDSYNSPLHF,many,-,TRBJ1-6,TRBV7-9
TGTGCCAGCAGGGGAGGGACACCCCTCCACTTT,CASRGGTPLHF,-,-,TRBJ1-6,TRBV12-3/TRBV12-4
TGTGCCAGCAGCTTTACGGTAGAAGGGCCTTGGGAGACCCAGTACTTC,CASSFTVEGPWETQYF,many,-,TRBJ2-5,TRBV7-8
TGCAGTGCTAGAGACCCCGGGACTCCACAGTACTTC,CSARDPGTPQYF,-,-,TRBJ2-7,TRBV20-1
TGTGCCAGCAGCTTAGGCCTAATCGGTTCGAACACCGGGGAGCTGTTTTTT,CASSLGLIGSNTGELFF,many,-,TRBJ2-2,TRBV13
TGTGCCAGCAGTCCCAAGAACAGGGGGCACTATGGCGACACCTTC,CASSPKNRGHYGDTF,-,TRBD1,TRBJ1-2,TRBV28
TGTGCCACCAGTGATTTGTCCGAAAAACTGTTTTTT,CATSDLSEKLFF,few,-,TRBJ1-4,TRBV24-1
TGTGCCACCAGCAGCGTTCCGGGAACCCAGTACTTC,CATSSVPGTQYF,-,-,TRBJ2-5,TRBV15
TGCAGTGCTAAGCAGGGGTATAATGAAAAACTGTTTTTT,CSAKQGYNEKLFF,-,-,TRBJ1-4,TRBV20-1